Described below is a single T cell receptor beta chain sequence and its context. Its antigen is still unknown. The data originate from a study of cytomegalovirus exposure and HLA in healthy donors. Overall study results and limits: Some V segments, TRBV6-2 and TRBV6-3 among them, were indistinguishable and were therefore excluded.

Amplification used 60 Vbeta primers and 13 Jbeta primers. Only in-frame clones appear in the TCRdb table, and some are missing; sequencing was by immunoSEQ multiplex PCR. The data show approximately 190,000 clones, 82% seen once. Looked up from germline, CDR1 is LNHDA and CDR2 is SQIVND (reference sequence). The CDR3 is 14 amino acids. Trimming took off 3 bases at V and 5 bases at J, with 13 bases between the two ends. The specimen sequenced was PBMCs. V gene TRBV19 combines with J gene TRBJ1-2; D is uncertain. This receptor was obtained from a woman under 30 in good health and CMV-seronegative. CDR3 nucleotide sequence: TGTGCCAGTAGTATGGGAGGCCTTGGGTATGGCTACACCTTC. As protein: CASSMGGLGYGYTF.